This T cell receptor beta chain was documented in a study of high-grade serous ovarian cancer treatment subgroups. As for the study in general: On average, approximately 14,000 reads and roughly 7,000 unique TCR beta rearrangements were obtained per sample.

Notes on this clone: The antigen is unknown.

Tumor samples were obtained before definitive surgery or chemotherapy. The study's findings and limits: Only CDR3 was analyzed; CDR1 and CDR2 were not. Higher neoantigen levels went with greater TCR clonal relatedness. These tumor repertoires lack spatial information from bulk sequencing.

Measured with immunoSEQ multiplex PCR; TCRdb has only the in-frame clones, and not every one. The table shows some 40,000 clones, with around 80% occurring only once. Trimming cost V 5 bases and J 2 bases, with 9 bases left between them. The CDR3 runs to 13 residues. In germline, CDR1 is MDHEN, CDR2 SYDVKM. The sequencing sample was made of tumor tissue. This sequence joins TRBV28 and TRBJ1-1; D remains unclear. The source of this sequence is a human donor with high-grade serous ovarian cancer. In nucleotides, the CDR3 is TGTGCCAGCAGTCGGCAGGCAAACACTGAAGCTTTCTTT. Amino acids: CASSRQANTEAFF.